The clone carrying this T cell receptor (beta chain) was counted a few times. Its antigen is not identified. The entry originates in a study of T cells after yellow fever vaccination. TCRdb used MiXCR to reprocess the 5' RACE reads, holding one entry per CDR3 protein. The data show 510,000 or so distinct CDR3 sequences, 15% to 20% seen once. The CDR3 spans 13 residues. CDR1 and CDR2 (germline): SGHVT, SQSDAQ. Trimming took off 2 bases at V and 6 bases at J, with 11 bases between the two ends. Whole-study findings and limits: Sorted repertoires could include abundant contaminating clonotypes from bulk cells. Some clonotypes, a small share, were shared between CD4 and CD8 compartments. Reappearance after the booster was observed for most primary-vaccination clones (more than 95% CD4, just over 85% CD8). Weaker overall, the secondary response nonetheless peaked faster (day 5 versus 15).

The sample was PBMCs, taken 15 days after the yellow fever booster vaccination. The chain links TRBV7-4 to TRBJ2-7; D uncertain. The TCR originated in a young man who received the YFV17D yellow fever vaccine. The CDR3 sequence: CASSLSLPGEQYF. CDR3 DNA: TGTGCCAGCAGCTTAAGTCTCCCTGGCGAGCAGTACTTC. Combining the CDR3 with reference TRBV7-4 and TRBJ2-7 gives the whole variable domain GAGVSQSPRYKVAKRGRDVALRCDSISGHVTLYWYRQTLGQGSEVLTYSQSDAQRDKSGRPSGRFSAERPERSVSTLKIQRTEQGDSAVYLCASSLSLPGEQYFGPGTRLTVT.